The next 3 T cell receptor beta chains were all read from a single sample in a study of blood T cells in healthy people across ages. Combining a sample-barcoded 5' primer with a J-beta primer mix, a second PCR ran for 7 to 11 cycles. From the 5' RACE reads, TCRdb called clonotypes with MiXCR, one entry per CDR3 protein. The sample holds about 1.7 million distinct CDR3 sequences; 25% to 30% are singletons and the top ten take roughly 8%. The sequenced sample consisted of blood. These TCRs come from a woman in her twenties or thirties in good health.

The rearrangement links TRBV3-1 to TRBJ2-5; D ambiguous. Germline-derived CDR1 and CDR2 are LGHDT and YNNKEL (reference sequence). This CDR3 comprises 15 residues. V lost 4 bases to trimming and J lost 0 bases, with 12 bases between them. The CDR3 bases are TGTGCCAGCAGCCTCCCCCGTGACCACCAAGAGACCCAGTACTTC. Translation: CASSLPRDHQETQYF.

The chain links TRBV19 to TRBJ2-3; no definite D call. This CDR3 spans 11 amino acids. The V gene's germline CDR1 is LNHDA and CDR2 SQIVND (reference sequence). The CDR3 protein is CGASAGDTQYF. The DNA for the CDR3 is TGTGGGGCCAGCGCAGGAGATACGCAGTATTTT.

Here the CDR3 DNA reads TGTGCCAGCAGTTTCGCGCAGGGGGACAATGAGCAGTTCTTC. This sequence encodes CASSFAQGDNEQFF. The chain is built from TRBV27 and TRBJ2-1, with 7 positions matching TRBD1. The ends lost 3 bases at V and 5 bases at J; junction bases unmatched: 4. The CDR3 runs to 14 residues. Germline V gives CDR1 MNHEY, CDR2 SMNVEV (reference sequence).